The clone carrying this T cell receptor (beta chain) was observed a single time. Its target is unknown. 60 Vbeta and 13 Jbeta primers were used in PCR. TCRdb's copy holds only in-frame clones and misses some; the assay was immunoSEQ multiplex PCR. The sample consists of about 120,000 clones, around 77% of them appearing once. This sample is drawn from a study of cytomegalovirus exposure and HLA in healthy donors. Turning to the study itself: Earlier work reported 117 million unique TCR beta sequences from 150 million to 200 million T cells.

Notes on the study in general: Several top significant clusters appeared, in a later analysis, to be linked to common viral pathogens. Other equally common chains were less clonally expanded than HLA-associated TCR beta chains, a later analysis showed.

The CDR3 runs 17 residues. J lost 1 base, V lost 3 bases, and 11 bases had no gene match. Per germline, CDR1 SGDLS and CDR2 YYNGEE. Regarding donors, all were healthy bone marrow donors. Sequencing was carried out using PBMCs. This TCR was recovered from a human donor in good health. The chain carries TRBV9 and TRBJ1-2; TRBD1 aligns across 8 bases. CDR3 DNA sequence: TGTGCCAGCAGCGCCAGGGGCTCAGGGGGCCGTAACTATGGCTACACCTTC. Amino acid sequence: CASSARGSGGRNYGYTF.